Following are 14 T cell receptor beta chains from one sample sequenced in a study of blood T cell repertoires in COVID-19. Clones were read by immunoSEQ multiplex PCR, and TCRdb kept only the in-frame ones, dropping some. The sample lists tens of thousands of clones, roughly 90% occurring once. The specimen was peripheral blood. The source is a woman of 80 years or more with COVID-19, enrolled during active disease.

The gene calls are TRBV6-5 and TRBJ2-1, with 7 bases matching TRBD1. V dropped 8 bases and J dropped 3; count of bases not matched to a gene: 4. The CDR3 spans 13 residues. The germline V gene encodes CDR1 MNHEY and CDR2 SVGAGI. The CDR3 coding sequence is TGTGCCAGCTCCTGGACAGGCTACAATGAGCAGTTCTTC. Its protein is CASSWTGYNEQFF.

J is TRBJ2-1 and V is TRBV9; D gene uncertain. The V and J ends lost 0 bases and 3 bases respectively, with 13 bases between them. The CDR3 consists of 16 residues. Germline CDR1 and CDR2: SGDLS and YYNGEE. The CDR3 region is CASSVVGVGGYNEQFF. Written as DNA, the CDR3 is TGTGCCAGCAGCGTAGTTGGCGTCGGCGGCTACAATGAGCAGTTCTTC.

The CDR3 here is CASSLYGGGRGGYTF. The CDR3 DNA reads as TGTGCCAGCAGCTTGTATGGAGGGGGCAGGGGCGGCTACACCTTC. The rearrangement links TRBV5-4 to TRBJ1-2, with 7 bases lining up with TRBD1. The CDR3 is 15 residues long. Per the germline V gene, CDR1 is SGHNT and CDR2 is YYREEE (reference sequence). Trimming at V came to 1 base and at J to 8 bases, leaving 11 bases not matched to a gene.

The chain couples TRBV7-8 to TRBJ2-2, with 7 bases that match TRBD2. V was clipped by 4 bases and J by 0 bases; unmatched bases: 11. The CDR3 is made up of 18 amino acids. The germline CDR1 and CDR2 sequences are SGHVS and FQNEAQ. The DNA of the CDR3 is TGTGCCAGCAGCTACGGACTAGGGAGACACGCGAACACCGGGGAGCTGTTTTTT. Residues: CASSYGLGRHANTGELFF.

Here the CDR3 reads CASFNRVGAFF. The CDR3 DNA sequence: TGTGCCAGTTTTAACAGGGTCGGAGCTTTCTTT. The chain couples TRBV19 to TRBJ1-1; maybe TRBD1 (6 bases). Trimming took off 8 bases at V and 10 bases at J, with 14 bases between the two ends. Germline loops: CDR1 LNHDA, CDR2 SQIVND (reference sequence). The CDR3 contains 11 residues.

The chain employs TRBV7-7 and TRBJ2-1, with 15 positions matching TRBD2. The CDR3 runs 15 residues. Germline V gene data show CDR1 as SSHAT and CDR2 as FNYEAQ (reference sequence). V shed 5 bases and J 7 bases; nucleotides not matched to a gene: 3. DNA of the CDR3: TGTGCCAGCAGCCTCGGACTAGCGGGGGGGAATGAGCAGTTCTTC. It translates to CASSLGLAGGNEQFF.

The J gene is TRBJ1-6, the V gene TRBV2; a possible D gene is TRBD1 (5 bases). CDR1 and CDR2 (germline): SNHLY, FYNNEI. This CDR3 comprises 10 residues. The V gene lost 1 base and the J gene lost 17 bases, with 6 bases spanning the gap. This CDR3 is CASSEGQFHF. The CDR3, as DNA: TGTGCCAGCAGTGAAGGACAGTTCCACTTT. Combining the CDR3 with reference TRBV2 and TRBJ1-6 gives the whole variable domain EPEVTQTPSHQVTQMGQEVILRCVPISNHLYFYWYRQILGQKVEFLVSFYNNEISEKSEIFDDQFSVERPDGSNFTLKIRSTKLEDSAMYFCASSEGQFHFGNGTRLTVT.

The chain carries TRBV30 and TRBJ1-4, with a possible D match to TRBD1 (5 bases). The CDR3 totals 14 residues. Trimming took 5 bases from V and 0 from J, leaving 10 bases between them. Germline values: CDR1 GTSNPN, CDR2 SVGIG (reference sequence). This CDR3 is CAWGAGSTNEKLFF. As DNA, the CDR3 is TGTGCCTGGGGGGCGGGGTCAACTAATGAAAAACTGTTTTTT.

Here the CDR3 reads CASSQGERLQETQYF. In DNA, the CDR3 is TGCGCCAGCAGCCAAGGGGAGCGGTTGCAAGAGACCCAGTACTTC. V usage is TRBV4-1 and J usage is TRBJ2-5; D perhaps matches TRBD2 (5 bases). The CDR3 runs 15 residues. V was clipped by 1 base and J by 2 bases, with 11 bases between them. Germline V gene data show CDR1 as MGHRA and CDR2 as YSYEKL.

This chain links TRBV2 with TRBJ1-1; 8 bases are a match to TRBD1. V was pared by 7 bases and J by 5 bases, with 6 bases of the junction left unmatched. The CDR3 length is 13 residues. Germline V gene sequence: CDR1 SNHLY, CDR2 FYNNEI. The CDR3 spells CASNGQGITEAFF. CDR3 sequence (DNA): TGTGCCAGCAACGGACAGGGAATAACTGAAGCTTTCTTT.

The genes are TRBV10-1 and TRBJ2-2; no clear D gene. Germline CDR1 reads WNHNN; CDR2 reads SYGVQD (reference sequence). The CDR3 covers 13 residues. V dropped 3 bases and J dropped 8 bases, with 10 bases sitting between them. As DNA, the CDR3 is TGCGCCAGCAGTGACAGGTCAACAGGGGAGCTGTTTTTT. Protein sequence: CASSDRSTGELFF.

The chain joins TRBV7-9 to TRBJ2-7, with a tentative D call TRBD1 (6 bases). V was cut by 5 bases and J by 4 bases, with 12 bases left in between. CDR1 is SEHNR and CDR2 is FQNEAQ in the germline V gene (reference sequence). CDR3 length: 13 amino acids. CDR3 nucleotide sequence: TGTGCCAGCAGCCTACTACAGGGTTACGAGCAGTACTTC. Protein sequence: CASSLLQGYEQYF.

The V gene is TRBV6-1, the J gene TRBJ1-6; a possible D gene is TRBD1 (5 bases). The germline V gene has CDR1 MNHNS and CDR2 SASEGT. Trimming shortened V by 3 bases and J by 9 bases, and 18 bases separated the two germline ends. The CDR3 runs 16 residues. Here the CDR3 reads CASSEMGLGGSSPLHF. The CDR3 DNA is TGTGCCAGCAGTGAGATGGGGTTGGGGGGGAGTTCACCCCTCCACTTT.

V and J are TRBV6-4 and TRBJ1-1, with TRBD1 matching 10 bases. This CDR3 has 14 residues. The trim removed 6 bases at V and 5 bases at J, leaving 6 bases unmatched. In germline, CDR1 is MRHNA, CDR2 SNTAGT. CDR3 nucleotides: TGTGCCAGCAGCCGAGACAGGGGGCTTACTGAAGCTTTCTTT. Its translation is CASSRDRGLTEAFF.